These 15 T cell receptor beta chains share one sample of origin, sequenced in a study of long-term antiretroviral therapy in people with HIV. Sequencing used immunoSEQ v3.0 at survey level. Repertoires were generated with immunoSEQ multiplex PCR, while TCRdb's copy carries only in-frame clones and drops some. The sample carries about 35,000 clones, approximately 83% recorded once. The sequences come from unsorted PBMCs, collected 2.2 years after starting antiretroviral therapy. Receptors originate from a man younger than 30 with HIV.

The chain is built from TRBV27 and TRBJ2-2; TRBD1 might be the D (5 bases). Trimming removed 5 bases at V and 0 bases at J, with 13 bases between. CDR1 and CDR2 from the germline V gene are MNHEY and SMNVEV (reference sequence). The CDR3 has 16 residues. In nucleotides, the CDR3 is TGTGCCAGCAGTCCTGCCAGGGTTTCGAACACCGGGGAGCTGTTTTTT. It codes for CASSPARVSNTGELFF.

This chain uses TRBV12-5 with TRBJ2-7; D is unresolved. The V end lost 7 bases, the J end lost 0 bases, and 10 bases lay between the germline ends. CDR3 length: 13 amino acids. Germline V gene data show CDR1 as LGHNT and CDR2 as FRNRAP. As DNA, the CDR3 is TGTGCTAGTGCCTGGGGTGCCTCCTACGAGCAGTACTTC. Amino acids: CASAWGASYEQYF.

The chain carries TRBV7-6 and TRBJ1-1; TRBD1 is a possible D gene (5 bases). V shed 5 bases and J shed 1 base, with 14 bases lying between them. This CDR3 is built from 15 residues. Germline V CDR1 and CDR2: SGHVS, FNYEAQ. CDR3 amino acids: CASSRYQGGNTEAFF. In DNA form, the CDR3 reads TGTGCCAGCAGCCGTTATCAGGGAGGGAACACTGAAGCTTTCTTT.

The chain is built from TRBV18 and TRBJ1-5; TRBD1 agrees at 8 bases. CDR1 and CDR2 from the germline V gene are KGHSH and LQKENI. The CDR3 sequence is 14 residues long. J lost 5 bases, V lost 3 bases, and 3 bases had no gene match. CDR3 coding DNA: TGTGCCAGCTCACCTCCGGACAGGGATCAGCCCCAGCATTTT. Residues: CASSPPDRDQPQHF.

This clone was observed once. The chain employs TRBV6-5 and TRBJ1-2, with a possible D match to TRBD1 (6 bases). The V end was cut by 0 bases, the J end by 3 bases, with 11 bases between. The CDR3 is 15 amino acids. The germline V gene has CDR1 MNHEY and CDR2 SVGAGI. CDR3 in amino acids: CASSYSTGGDYGYTF. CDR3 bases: TGTGCCAGCAGTTACTCGACTGGGGGCGACTATGGCTACACCTTC.

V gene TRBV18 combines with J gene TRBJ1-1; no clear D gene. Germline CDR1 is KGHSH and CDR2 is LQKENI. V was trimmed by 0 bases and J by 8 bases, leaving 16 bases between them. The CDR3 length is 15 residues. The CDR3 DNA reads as TGTGCCAGCTCACCACCTTCTCGCATTCCCCTCGAAGCTTTCTTT. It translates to CASSPPSRIPLEAFF.

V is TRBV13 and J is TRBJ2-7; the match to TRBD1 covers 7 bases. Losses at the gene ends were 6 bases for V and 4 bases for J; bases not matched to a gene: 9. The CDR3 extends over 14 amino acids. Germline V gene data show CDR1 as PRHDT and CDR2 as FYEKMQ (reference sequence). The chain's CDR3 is CASRRTGVAYEQYF. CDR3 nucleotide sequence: TGTGCCAGCAGGCGAACAGGGGTAGCGTACGAGCAGTACTTC.

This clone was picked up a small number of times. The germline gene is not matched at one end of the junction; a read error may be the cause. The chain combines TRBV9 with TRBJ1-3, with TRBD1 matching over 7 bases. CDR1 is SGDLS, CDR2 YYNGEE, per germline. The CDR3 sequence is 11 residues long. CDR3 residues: CASSVGDRLEF. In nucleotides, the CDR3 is TGTGCCAGCAGCGTAGGGGACAGACTCGAATTT.

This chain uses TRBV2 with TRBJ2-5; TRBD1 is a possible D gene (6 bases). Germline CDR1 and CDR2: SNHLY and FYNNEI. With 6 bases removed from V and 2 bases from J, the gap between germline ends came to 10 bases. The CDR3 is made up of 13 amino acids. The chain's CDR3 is CASSRGQQETQYF. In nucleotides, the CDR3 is TGTGCCAGCAGCCGAGGACAGCAAGAGACCCAGTACTTC.

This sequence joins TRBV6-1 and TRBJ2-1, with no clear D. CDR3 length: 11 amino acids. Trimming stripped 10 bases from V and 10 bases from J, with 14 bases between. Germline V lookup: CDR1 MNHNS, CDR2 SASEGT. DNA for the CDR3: TGTGCCACTGTACGCCTGGTGGAGCAGTTCTTC. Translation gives CATVRLVEQFF.

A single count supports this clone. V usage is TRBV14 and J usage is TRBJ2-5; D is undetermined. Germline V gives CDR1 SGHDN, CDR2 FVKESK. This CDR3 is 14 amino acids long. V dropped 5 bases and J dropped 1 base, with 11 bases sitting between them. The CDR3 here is CASSARVFQETQYF. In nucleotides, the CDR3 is TGTGCCAGCAGCGCCCGGGTTTTCCAAGAGACCCAGTACTTC.

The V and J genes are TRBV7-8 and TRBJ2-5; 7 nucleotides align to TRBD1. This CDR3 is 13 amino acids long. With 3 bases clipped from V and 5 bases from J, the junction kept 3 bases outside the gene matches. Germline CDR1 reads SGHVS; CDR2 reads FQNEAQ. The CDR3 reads CASSLDRSETQYF. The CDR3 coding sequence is TGTGCCAGCAGCTTGGACAGGAGTGAGACCCAGTACTTC.

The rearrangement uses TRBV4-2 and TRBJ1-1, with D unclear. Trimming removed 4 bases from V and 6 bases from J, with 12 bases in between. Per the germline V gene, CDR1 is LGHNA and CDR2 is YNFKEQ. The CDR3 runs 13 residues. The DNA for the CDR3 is TGTGCCAGCAGCCTCGGAATAGATGCTGAAGCTTTCTTT. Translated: CASSLGIDAEAFF.

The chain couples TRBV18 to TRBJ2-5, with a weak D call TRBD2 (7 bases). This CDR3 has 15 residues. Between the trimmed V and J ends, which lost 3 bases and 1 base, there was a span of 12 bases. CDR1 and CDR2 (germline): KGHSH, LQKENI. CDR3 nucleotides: TGTGCCAGCTCACCTAGAGGGGGGGTCCAAGAGACCCAGTACTTC. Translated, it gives CASSPRGGVQETQYF.

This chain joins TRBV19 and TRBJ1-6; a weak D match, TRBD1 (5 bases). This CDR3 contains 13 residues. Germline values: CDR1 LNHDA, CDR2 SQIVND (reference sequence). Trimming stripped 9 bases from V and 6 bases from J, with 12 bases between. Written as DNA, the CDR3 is TGTGCCAGCAGGGACCTGAGTAATTCACCCCTCCACTTT. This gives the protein CASRDLSNSPLHF.